This T cell receptor (beta chain) comes out of a study of CD8+ T cells in alopecia areata. This CDR3 region has 11 residues. The germline V gene has CDR1 DFQATT and CDR2 SNEGSKA (reference sequence). Unmatched junction bases numbered 10, after V lost 5 bases and J lost 13 bases. Following RNA extraction, reverse transcription yielded cDNA that acted as the sequencing template. Here immunoSEQ multiplex PCR was the method, and the copy in TCRdb shows in-frame clones only, minus some. Of some 150,000 clones in the sample, approximately 59% were seen once. Regarding this clone: Its antigen is as yet unknown.

Study conclusions and caveats: Sequenced scalp T cells also include alphabeta T cells resident in normal skin. On tofacitinib, scalp clonality and expanded CD8+ clones among top 100 fell significantly. Many expanded lesional clones stayed in scalp and blood while on tofacitinib.

Treatment defined: oral pan-JAK inhibitor, 5-10 mg twice daily. Lesional scalp tissue (obtained by punch biopsy) and peripheral blood were collected from alopecia areata patients. The gene calls are TRBV20-1 and TRBJ1-2; 7 nucleotides agree with TRBD1. The sample was CD4+ T cells sorted from blood, taken at approximately week 55, from a patient treated with tofacitinib. The clonotype was recovered from a human donor with alopecia areata. CDR3 in DNA: TGCAGTGCTTGGGAACCCAGGGGGTCCACCTTC. It is translated as CSAWEPRGSTF.